This T cell receptor (beta chain) was recorded in a study of long-term antiretroviral therapy in people with HIV. Study-level information: Collection dates of the earliest samples fall about a decade before the 2015 immediate-ART recommendation. Study findings and constraints: The data indicate that diversity increased after ART but remained below transplant donor controls. Those clones which expanded before ART made up the dominant part of the repertoire at all time points.

On this clone: Antigen specificity is unknown.

None of the participants with HIV were treated outside the United States. An immunoSEQ assay, version v3.0, was performed at survey level. Assay used: immunoSEQ multiplex PCR; TCRdb lists only in-frame clones, some missing. Here the sample spans approximately 12,000 clones, almost 80% being singletons. The CDR3 contains 13 residues. Looked up from germline, CDR1 is LNHNV and CDR2 is YYDKDF (reference sequence). V lost 11 bases to trimming and J lost 2 bases; unmatched junction nucleotides: 8. The specimen was unsorted PBMCs, collected 0.8 years before starting antiretroviral therapy. This clonotype originated in a woman aged 40 to 50 with HIV. The chain employs TRBV15 and TRBJ2-5; the match to TRBD1 covers 7 bases. As DNA, the CDR3 is TGTGCCGTCTCGGAGACAGGGCAAGAGACCCAGTACTTC. This encodes CAVSETGQETQYF.